The source of this T cell receptor beta chain is a study of T cells in localized non-small cell lung cancer (dated by TCRdb to 2019 to 2021). At the level of the whole study: Comparing tumors with uninvolved tumor-adjacent lungs, the study looked at the T cell repertoires of approximately 240 patients with early-stage NSCLC. The cohort was made up of approximately 250 treatment-naive NSCLC patients whose localized lung tumors had been resected. A mean age of roughly 66 years was recorded for the NSCLC patients, of whom 129 were male and 107 were female. Results and caveats for the whole study, not just this receptor: Longer overall survival was associated with higher T cell density in blood, whereas shorter survival was associated with higher clonality in adjacent lung. A median of about 61 of the top 100 tumor clones turned up in the paired uninvolved adjacent lung, and 25 to 30 of those clones also ranked among the top 100 of that same adjacent lung. Because the study design was exploratory, TCR variables were selected using unadjusted p-values without false-discovery rate correction. Because multi-region tumor sequencing was not performed, intratumor heterogeneity could not be ruled out. Uninvolved tumor-adjacent lung showed the highest T cell clonality, higher than tumor, which suggests more focused antigenic responses in the adjacent lung.

Its CDR3 holds 14 amino acids, cysteine through phenylalanine. Just the 42-base CDR3 DNA is kept, in frame starting at base 1. CDR1 MNHGY and CDR2 SAAAGT are derived from the germline V gene. At the junction V is shortened by 0 bases and J by 0 bases, with 2 bases in between. Uninvolved adjacent lung was taken at least 2 cm from the tumor margin and confirmed free of atypia by two independent pathologists. At diagnosis, tumor, uninvolved tumor-adjacent lung and peripheral blood were collected and then preserved as a mix of FFPE and fresh-frozen material. TCR beta CDR3 regions were sequenced from DNA using the immunoSEQ Assay. The authors processed their data as follows. T cell density was computed as TCR beta template counts normalized to usable DNA estimated by amplifying housekeeping genes. Richness was estimated with the preseqR package, extrapolating to 400,000 templates for PBMC samples and 120,000 templates for tissue samples. Clonality was defined as one minus Pielou's evenness. To identify tissue-enriched TCRs, differential abundance testing was run on productive amino-acid clonotypes with a minimum total count of 5 and an alpha of 0.1. The Jaccard Index and the Morisita Overlap Index were used to measure how much the repertoires overlapped between compartments. GLIPH clustered TCR beta CDR3s with public tetramer-defined viral CDR3s; viral motifs required at least three viral sequences plus V-gene enrichment. Sourced from immuneACCESS, this table was stored by TCRdb with only in-frame sequences that have V and J called. A share of the clones is absent; for the studies checked, an unresolved V gene accounts for under half, and the remainder has no known explanation. V and J calls plus clone size are reproduced from that table; the DNA served to infer D and trimming. Here the sample has 2,000 to 2,500 clones; roughly 26% occur a single time. The biggest ten clones account for over 15% of the sample.

In the case of this clone: It lacks a known antigen. No base quality values were provided; no much bigger clone lies one nucleotide off.

The specimen was normal lung tissue next to the tumor, collected before any cancer treatment. This chain is built from TRBV6-8 and TRBJ2-2; confidence is insufficient to name the D gene. This receptor was obtained from a female donor with stage II lung adenocarcinoma. For the CDR3, the sequence is CASSYSSNTGELFF. The nucleotide sequence reads TGTGCCAGCAGTTACTCGTCGAACACCGGGGAGCTGTTTTTT.